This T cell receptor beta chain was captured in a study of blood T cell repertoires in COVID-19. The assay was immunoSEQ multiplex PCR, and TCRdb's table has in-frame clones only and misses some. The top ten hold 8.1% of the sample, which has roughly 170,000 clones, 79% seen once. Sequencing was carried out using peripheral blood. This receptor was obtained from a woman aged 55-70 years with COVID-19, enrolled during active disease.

The CDR3, as DNA: TGCGCCAGCAGCGGCATGACACCTTATAGCAATCAGCCCCAGCATTTT. Amino acids: CASSGMTPYSNQPQHF. The rearrangement links TRBV10-2 to TRBJ1-5; D remains ambiguous. Per germline, CDR1 WSHSY and CDR2 SAAADI. V was pared by 6 bases and J by 0 bases, with 15 bases between. This CDR3 contains 16 residues.